The rows below give T cell receptor beta chains drawn from one sample of a study of identical twins. TCRdb re-called the 5' RACE reads with MiXCR, one entry per CDR3 protein. The sample has just under 550,000 distinct CDR3 sequences; around 15% are singletons. The same data also went into a second study, on yellow fever vaccine responses in identical twins.

Sequencing input: CD4+ T cells sorted from blood. The source of these receptors is a young woman in good health. The CDR3 runs from the conserved cysteine through the conserved F or W. The D gene is left open where the match is weak. Clone size is given for some rows only: seen once, a few or many times, or a class if the clone is expanded.

v_call,j_call,clone_size,d_call,cdr3_nt,cdr3_aa
TRBV5-1,TRBJ2-5,NA,TRBD2,TGCGCCAGCAGCCCAGCTAGCGGGAGTAGGGAGACCCAGTACTTC,CASSPASGSRETQYF
TRBV7-6,TRBJ2-3,NA,NA,TGTGCCAGCAGCCCCCGAAGAACCACAGATACGCAGTATTTT,CASSPRRTTDTQYF
TRBV6-1,TRBJ2-2,NA,TRBD1,TGTGCCAGCAGTGAGCCGGGACAGGTGACCGGGGAGCTGTTTTTT,CASSEPGQVTGELFF
TRBV25-1,TRBJ1-1,NA,NA,TGTGCCAGCGGAACCCCTATTGGTGAAGCTTTCTTT,CASGTPIGEAFF
TRBV12-3/TRBV12-4,TRBJ2-1,NA,NA,TGTGCCAGCAGTTTATCGGCAGGGAAAAATGAGCAGTTCTTC,CASSLSAGKNEQFF
TRBV7-3,TRBJ2-2,few,TRBD2,TGTGCCAGCAGCCAAACGGGGGGGTTCACCGGGGAGCTGTTTTTT,CASSQTGGFTGELFF
TRBV5-1,TRBJ2-4,few,NA,TGCGCCAGCAGCTTGGGCAGGCTAGCCAAAAACATTCAGTACTTC,CASSLGRLAKNIQYF
TRBV20-1,TRBJ1-3,few,NA,TGCAGTGCTAGAGACATGGGAAACACCATATATTTT,CSARDMGNTIYF
TRBV20-1,TRBJ2-1,NA,NA,TGCAGTGCCTCCCCCGCGTCAGGGCGCAGGTACAATGAGCAGTTCTTC,CSASPASGRRYNEQFF
TRBV2,TRBJ1-1,NA,NA,TGTGCCAGCAATCCAAGGACCGAAATCAACACTGAAGCTTTCTTT,CASNPRTEINTEAFF
TRBV5-1,TRBJ2-1,NA,NA,TGCGCCAGCAGCAAGAACCCGAATGAGCAGTTCTTC,CASSKNPNEQFF
TRBV5-1,TRBJ2-1,NA,TRBD2,TGCGCCAGCAGCCCTGGTCGGCTAGCGGGAGCACGGGTGGATGAGCAGTTCTTC,CASSPGRLAGARVDEQFF
TRBV20-1,TRBJ2-5,NA,TRBD2,TGCAGTGCCAAGCGGGGGGTCCAAGAGACCCAGTACTTC,CSAKRGVQETQYF
TRBV15,TRBJ2-3,few,NA,TGTGCCACCAGCATCCTAAGGGCTAGCGGCACAGATACGCAGTATTTT,CATSILRASGTDTQYF
TRBV2,TRBJ2-1,few,TRBD1,TGTGCCAGCAGTGGAAGGGGGCCAACGGACAATGAGCAGTTCTTC,CASSGRGPTDNEQFF
TRBV12-3/TRBV12-4,TRBJ2-7,few,TRBD2,TGTGCCAGCAGTCCCCACAGCGGGAGTCCCTACGAGCAGTACTTC,CASSPHSGSPYEQYF
TRBV7-9,TRBJ2-2,NA,TRBD2,TGTGCCGGGGAGGCTAGCGGGACCAACACCGGGGAGCTGTTTTTT,CAGEASGTNTGELFF
TRBV29-1,TRBJ2-7,NA,TRBD2,TGCAGCGGGACTAGCGGGACATACGAGCAGTACTTC,CSGTSGTYEQYF
TRBV7-8,TRBJ2-1,few,NA,TGTGCCAGCAGCTTATCCGACCAGCGCTACAATGAGCAGTTCTTC,CASSLSDQRYNEQFF
TRBV6-2/TRBV6-3,TRBJ2-3,NA,TRBD2,TGTGCCAGCAGTAACTCACCAGGACTAGCGGGGGTCGCGGATACGCAGTATTTT,CASSNSPGLAGVADTQYF
TRBV24-1,TRBJ2-5,few,TRBD1,TGTGCCACCAGTGGACAGGGACAGAACCAAGAGACCCAGTACTTC,CATSGQGQNQETQYF
TRBV7-9,TRBJ1-1,few,NA,TGTGCCAGCAGCCCACCGACCCTGGGGAACACTGAAGCTTTCTTT,CASSPPTLGNTEAFF
TRBV6-5,TRBJ2-5,NA,NA,TGTGCCAGCAGTTACAATCTAGGGGCTGAGACCCAGTACTTC,CASSYNLGAETQYF
TRBV16,TRBJ1-4,few,NA,TGTGCCAGCAGCCACGAATCCATAGAGAATAATGAAAAACTGTTTTTT,CASSHESIENNEKLFF
TRBV20-1,TRBJ2-5,many,NA,TGCAGTGCAATCAGGGGTTTAGAGACCCAGTACTTC,CSAIRGLETQYF
TRBV6-1,TRBJ1-3,few,NA,TGTGCCAGCAGTGAACTTTATATGGAGGGCAACACCATATATTTT,CASSELYMEGNTIYF
TRBV5-6,TRBJ1-2,few,NA,TGTGCCAGCAGCTTGGACCGACGGTCGAGGAACTATGGCTACACCTTC,CASSLDRRSRNYGYTF
TRBV28,TRBJ1-6,NA,NA,TGTGCCAGCAGTCCCCGGGGAGGGAGCTGGAATTCACCCCTCCACTTT,CASSPRGGSWNSPLHF
TRBV4-2,TRBJ2-2,few,TRBD2,TGTGCCAGTTCTAGCGGGGTCAACACCGGGGAGCTGTTTTTT,CASSSGVNTGELFF
TRBV15,TRBJ2-2,few,NA,TGTGCCACCAGCAGAGGGATAAACACCGGGGAGCTGTTTTTT,CATSRGINTGELFF
TRBV20-1,TRBJ2-7,few,NA,TGCAGTGCTAGAGAACTAGACCACGAGCAGTACTTC,CSARELDHEQYF
TRBV29-1,TRBJ1-2,few,NA,TGCAGCGTTGATAAGGGCCTTGGTTTTTCTAACTATGGCTACACCTTC,CSVDKGLGFSNYGYTF
TRBV2,TRBJ2-1,few,NA,TGTGCCAGCAGTTCCGGGACGCAGCAGTTCTTC,CASSSGTQQFF
TRBV3-1,TRBJ2-1,once,NA,TGTGCCAGCAGCCCCACCCTACGGGAGTACAATGAGCAGTTCTTC,CASSPTLREYNEQFF
TRBV27,TRBJ1-1,NA,NA,TGTGCCAGCAGTCCGAGTCGGGATGGGAAGAACACTGAAGCTTTCTTT,CASSPSRDGKNTEAFF
TRBV6-5,TRBJ2-7,few,NA,TGTGCCAGCAGTTACTCCGGGACCAGTCTACTCTACGAGCAGTACTTC,CASSYSGTSLLYEQYF
TRBV29-1,TRBJ1-2,NA,NA,TGCAGCGTTGTCGGGTCGTCACCCTGGGGTGGCTACACCTTC,CSVVGSSPWGGYTF
TRBV6-1,TRBJ2-3,NA,TRBD2,TGTGCCAGCAGCCACCGGGGACTACGCACAGATACGCAGTATTTT,CASSHRGLRTDTQYF
TRBV20-1,TRBJ2-3,NA,TRBD1,TGCAGTGCTAGAGCGGACAGGGGACTAGATACGCAGTATTTT,CSARADRGLDTQYF
TRBV10-3,TRBJ2-1,NA,NA,TGTGCCATCAGCGGGACACAGGGATACAATGAGCAGTTCTTC,CAISGTQGYNEQFF
TRBV5-1,TRBJ2-3,NA,NA,TGCGCCAGCAGCTTGGACTTGATCACAGATACGCAGTATTTT,CASSLDLITDTQYF
TRBV20-1,TRBJ1-1,few,NA,TGCAGTGCTCAACAGGGTCGCACTGAAGCTTTCTTT,CSAQQGRTEAFF
TRBV5-5,TRBJ2-5,many,NA,TGTGCCAGCAGCTTTACACAAGAGACCCAGTACTTC,CASSFTQETQYF
TRBV5-1,TRBJ1-1,few,NA,TGCGCCAGCAGCTTAGAGACGACGAACACTGAAGCTTTCTTT,CASSLETTNTEAFF
TRBV18,TRBJ2-5,NA,NA,TGTGCCAGCTCACCACCGACGGTGGAGACCCAGTACTTC,CASSPPTVETQYF
TRBV4-2,TRBJ2-6,NA,TRBD2,TGTGCCAGCAGCCCCAGGACTAGCGGGGGGCTAGCCGGGGCCAACGTCCTGACTTTC,CASSPRTSGGLAGANVLTF
TRBV10-1,TRBJ2-7,NA,TRBD1,TGCGCCAGCACCCGCCGGGGGGACAGGGACTACGAGCAGTACTTC,CASTRRGDRDYEQYF
TRBV3-1,TRBJ2-1,many,TRBD2,TGTGCCAGCAGCCAACTAGCGGGGGGGCACAATGAGCAGTTCTTC,CASSQLAGGHNEQFF
TRBV27,TRBJ2-1,NA,TRBD2,TGTGCCAGCAGTTCCACTAGCGGGAGGAGGATTGAGCAGTTCTTC,CASSSTSGRRIEQFF
TRBV6-1,TRBJ2-5,many,NA,TGTGCCAGCAGATCGTGGGTTCAAGAGACCCAGTACTTC,CASRSWVQETQYF
TRBV3-1,TRBJ2-5,few,TRBD2,TGTGCCAGCAGACAAACTAGCGGGGGGGCACGAGAGACCCAGTACTTC,CASRQTSGGARETQYF
TRBV12-3/TRBV12-4,TRBJ1-3,NA,TRBD1,TGTGCCAGCAGTTTCATGGGACAGGGGGGCGCTGGGGGAGGCTCTGGAAACACCATATATTTT,CASSFMGQGGAGGGSGNTIYF
TRBV12-3/TRBV12-4,TRBJ2-1,NA,NA,TGTGCCAGCAGTTTCGGTCGATCTCCCACGGGGTTGTTCTTC,CASSFGRSPTGLFF
TRBV28,TRBJ2-5,few,NA,TGTGCCATCCATCACGGGATGGAGACCCAGTACTTC,CAIHHGMETQYF
TRBV20-1,TRBJ2-7,NA,TRBD2,TGCAGTGCTTCTGCCGGGACTAGCGGGAGAGTCTACGAGCAGTACTTC,CSASAGTSGRVYEQYF
TRBV28,TRBJ2-7,NA,NA,TGTGCCAGCAGACCCTGGGGCGGGACCTACGAGCAGTACTTC,CASRPWGGTYEQYF
TRBV5-1,TRBJ2-1,many,TRBD2,TGCGCCAGCAGCGGGGGACTAGCGGGAAGTAATGAGCAGTTCTTC,CASSGGLAGSNEQFF
TRBV11-2,TRBJ2-1,NA,TRBD2,TGTGCCAGCAGCTTAGACCTTACTAGCGGGGGATACAATGAGCAGTTCTTC,CASSLDLTSGGYNEQFF